This TCR beta chain emerged from a study of control samples from healthy donors and cancer patients. The CDR3 totals 14 residues. V was pared by 4 bases and J by 0 bases, with 6 bases between. CDR1 and CDR2 (germline): SGHNT, YENEEA. This table comes from immunoSEQ multiplex PCR, and its TCRdb copy is limited to in-frame clones, with some not included. The sample includes some 100,000 clones, 70% to 90% of them seen just once. Sequenced sample: blood. The sequence derives from a young man in good health. V is TRBV11-3 and J is TRBJ2-2; weak D call: TRBD1 (5 bases). DNA of the CDR3: TGTGCCAGCAGCTCAGGGTCGAACACCGGGGAGCTGTTTTTT. Translation: CASSSGSNTGELFF.